What follows are 5 T cell receptor beta chains derived from one specimen sequenced in a study of blood T cell repertoires in COVID-19. Here immunoSEQ multiplex PCR was the method, and the copy in TCRdb shows in-frame clones only, minus some. Of tens of thousands of clones in the sample, 90% were seen once. Sample: peripheral blood. The receptors stem from a middle-aged man with acute or convalescent COVID-19.

The table lists this clone with a few counts. The chain recombines TRBV5-4 with TRBJ1-1; D is ambiguous. The CDR3 covers 14 residues. Trimming pared 0 bases from V and 5 bases from J, leaving 11 bases between. The V gene's germline CDR1 is SGHNT and CDR2 YYREEE (reference sequence). This chain's CDR3 is CASSLVGRETEAFF. The CDR3 nucleotides read TGTGCCAGCAGCTTGGTGGGGAGAGAGACTGAAGCTTTCTTT.

The rearrangement joins TRBV6-1 to TRBJ1-1; D call uncertain. The CDR3 length is 14 residues. The germline V and J ends were trimmed by 0 bases and 2 bases, with 7 bases remaining between them. The germline CDR1 and CDR2 sequences are MNHNS and SASEGT. The CDR3 bases are TGTGCCAGCAGTGAAGCCAGGATCAACACTGAAGCTTTCTTT. Its protein product is CASSEARINTEAFF.

The rearrangement joins TRBV27 to TRBJ2-2; possible D gene TRBD1, 5 bases. V gave up 3 bases and J gave up 3 bases, with 11 bases separating them. The CDR3 totals 15 residues. Germline CDR1 and CDR2: MNHEY and SMNVEV (reference sequence). CDR3 bases: TGTGCCAGCAGTTTTAAGACAGTGGACACCGGGGAGCTGTTTTTT. Amino acids: CASSFKTVDTGELFF.

The chain joins TRBV7-6 to TRBJ2-1, with 8 bases aligning to TRBD2. This CDR3 region has 15 residues. Germline assignment: CDR1 SGHVS and CDR2 FNYEAQ. The trim removed 4 bases at V and 0 bases at J, leaving 2 bases unmatched. In nucleotides, the CDR3 is TGTGCCAGCAGCTCAAGCGGGGGCTCCTACAATGAGCAGTTCTTC. It encodes CASSSSGGSYNEQFF.

This rearrangement joins TRBV11-3 to TRBJ2-7; D might be TRBD2 (6 bases). The ends were cut back, 7 bases at V and 0 bases at J, with 13 bases in the middle. Germline values: CDR1 SGHNT, CDR2 YENEEA. The CDR3 sequence is 14 residues long. CDR3 bases: TGTGCCAGCAACCCACGCGGGGACTCCTACGAGCAGTACTTC. This encodes CASNPRGDSYEQYF.